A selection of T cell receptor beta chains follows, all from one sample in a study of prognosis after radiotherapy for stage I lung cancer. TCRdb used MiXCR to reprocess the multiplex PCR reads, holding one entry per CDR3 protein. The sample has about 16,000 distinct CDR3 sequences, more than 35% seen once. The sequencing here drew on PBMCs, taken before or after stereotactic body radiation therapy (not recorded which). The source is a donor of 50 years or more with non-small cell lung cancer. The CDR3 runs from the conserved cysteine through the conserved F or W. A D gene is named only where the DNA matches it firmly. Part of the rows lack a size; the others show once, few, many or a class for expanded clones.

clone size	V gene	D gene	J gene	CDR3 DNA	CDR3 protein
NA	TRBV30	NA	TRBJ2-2	TGTGCCTGGAGTGTCGGCGTGGGCAGCACCGGGCAGCTGTTTTTT	CAWSVGVGSTGQLFF
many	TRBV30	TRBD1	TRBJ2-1	TGTGCCTGGCTTAGGGGACAGGGGGCAGGGGATGAGCAGTTCTTC	CAWLRGQGAGDEQFF
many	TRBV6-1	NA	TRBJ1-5	TGTGCCAGCGAACGTGGGGGAATTTGGAATCAGCCCCAGCATTTT	CASERGGIWNQPQHF
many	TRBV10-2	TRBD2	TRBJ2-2	TGCGCCAGCAGCGGACTAGCGGAGAACACCGGGGAGCTGTTTTTT	CASSGLAENTGELFF
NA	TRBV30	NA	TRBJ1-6	TGTGCCTGGAGTTGGGGCCGCAATTCACCCCTCCACTTT	CAWSWGRNSPLHF
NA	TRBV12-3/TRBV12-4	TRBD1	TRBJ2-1	TGTGCCAGCAGTTCCTTTTGGGGTGGGACAGGGAATGAGGGTGAGCAGTTCTTC	CASSSFWGGTGNEGEQFF
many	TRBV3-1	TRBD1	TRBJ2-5	TGTGCCAGCAGCCAAGGCGACAGGGGGGAGACCCAGTACTTC	CASSQGDRGETQYF
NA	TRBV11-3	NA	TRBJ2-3	TGTGCCAGCAGCCAGGATGGTAGCACAGATACGCAGTATTTT	CASSQDGSTDTQYF
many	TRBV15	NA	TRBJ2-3	TGTGCCACCAGCAGACTGTCAGATACGCAGTATTTT	CATSRLSDTQYF
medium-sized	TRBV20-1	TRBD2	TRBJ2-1	TGCAGTGCTAGAGGTACTAGCGACTACAATGAGCAGTTCTTC	CSARGTSDYNEQFF
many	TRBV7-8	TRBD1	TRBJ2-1	TGTGCCAGCAGCTCGGACACAGGGGGGATTACCAATGAGCAGTTCTTC	CASSSDTGGITNEQFF
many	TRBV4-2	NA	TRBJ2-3	TGTGCCAGCAGCCAAGCCCAGGGCCACAGCCCAGATACGCAGTATTTT	CASSQAQGHSPDTQYF
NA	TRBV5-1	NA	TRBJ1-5	TGCGCCAGCAGCTTGGAAGCAGGGAGCAATCAGCCCCAGCATTTT	CASSLEAGSNQPQHF